This TCR beta chain was recovered during a study of T-cell memory formation after mild COVID-19. In the study overall: The TCR clusters were mostly specific to one donor.

TCRdb fed the 5' RACE reads into MiXCR, producing one record per CDR3 protein. The sample has about 81,000 distinct CDR3 sequences; approximately 23% are singletons. Study observations and caveats: Cross-reactive memory seemingly joined, as some responding clones were found in pre-infection memory. Contracting CD8+ clones were enriched in EMRA, CD4+ mainly in CM and EM. Whereas later expanders leaned CD4+, clones contracting day 15 to 85 showed a balanced CD4/CD8 makeup.

Notes on this clonotype: Antigen: not known. The junction differs from germline at one of its ends, possibly a read error.

Germline CDR1 reads MNHNY; CDR2 reads SVGAGI (reference sequence). The CDR3 contains 16 residues. This receptor was obtained from a man aged 18-30 years who had mild COVID-19 (a few samples of this study predate the infection). Cell type and time point are not known. What was sequenced was PBMCs or a T cell subset sorted from them (not recorded which). The rearrangement joins TRBV6-6 to TRBJ2-4; 7 bases match TRBD1. CDR3 sequence reads: CASSYPGGLAKNIHYF. The CDR3 DNA is TGTGCCAGCAGTTACCCAGGGGGTCTAGCCAAAAACATTCATTACTTC.